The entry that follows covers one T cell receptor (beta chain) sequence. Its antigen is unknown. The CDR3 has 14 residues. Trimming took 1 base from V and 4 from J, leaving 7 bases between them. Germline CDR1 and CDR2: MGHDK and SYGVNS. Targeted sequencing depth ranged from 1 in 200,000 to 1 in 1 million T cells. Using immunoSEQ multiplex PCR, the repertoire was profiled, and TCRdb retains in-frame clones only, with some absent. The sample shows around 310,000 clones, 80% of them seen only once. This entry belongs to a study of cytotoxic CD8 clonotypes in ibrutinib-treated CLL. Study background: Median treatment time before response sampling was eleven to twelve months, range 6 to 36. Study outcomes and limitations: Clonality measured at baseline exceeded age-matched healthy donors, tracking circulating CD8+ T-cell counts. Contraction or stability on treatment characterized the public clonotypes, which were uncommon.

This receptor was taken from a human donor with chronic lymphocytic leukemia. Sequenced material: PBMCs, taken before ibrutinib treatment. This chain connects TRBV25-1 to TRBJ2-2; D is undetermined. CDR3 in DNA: TGTGCCAGCAGTGAATTCCTGGCCACCGGGGAGCTGTTTTTT. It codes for CASSEFLATGELFF.